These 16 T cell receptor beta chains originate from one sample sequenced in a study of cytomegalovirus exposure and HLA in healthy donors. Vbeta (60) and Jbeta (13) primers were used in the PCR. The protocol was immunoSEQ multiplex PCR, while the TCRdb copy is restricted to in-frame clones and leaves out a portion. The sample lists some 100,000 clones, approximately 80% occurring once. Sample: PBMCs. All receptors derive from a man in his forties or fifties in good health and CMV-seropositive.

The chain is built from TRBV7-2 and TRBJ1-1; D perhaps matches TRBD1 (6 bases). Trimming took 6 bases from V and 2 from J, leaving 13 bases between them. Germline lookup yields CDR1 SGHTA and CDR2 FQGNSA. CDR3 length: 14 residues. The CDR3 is CASRQDRRNTEAFF. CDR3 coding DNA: TGTGCCAGCAGACAAGACAGGAGAAACACTGAAGCTTTCTTT. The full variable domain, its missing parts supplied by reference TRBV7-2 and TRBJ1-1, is GAGVSQSPSNKVTEKGKDVELRCDPISGHTALYWYRQSLGQGLEFLIYFQGNSAPDKSGLPSDRFSAERTGGSVSTLTIQRTQQEDSAVYLCASRQDRRNTEAFFGQGTRLTVV.

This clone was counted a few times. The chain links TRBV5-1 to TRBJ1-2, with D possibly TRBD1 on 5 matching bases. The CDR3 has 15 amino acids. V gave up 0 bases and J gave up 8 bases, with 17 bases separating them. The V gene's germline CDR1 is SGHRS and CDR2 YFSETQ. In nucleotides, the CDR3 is TGCGCCAGCAGCTTGGATCAGGGTGGAGAATCAGGCTACACCTTC. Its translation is CASSLDQGGESGYTF. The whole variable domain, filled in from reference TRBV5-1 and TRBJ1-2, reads KAGVTQTPRYLIKTRGQQVTLSCSPISGHRSVSWYQQTPGQGLQFLFEYFSETQRNKGNFPGRFSGRQFSNSRSEMNVSTLELGDSALYLCASSLDQGGESGYTFGSGTRLTVV.

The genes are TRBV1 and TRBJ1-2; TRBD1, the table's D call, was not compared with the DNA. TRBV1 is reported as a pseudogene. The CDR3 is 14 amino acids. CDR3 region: CTSSPKVQGYGYTF. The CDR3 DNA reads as TGCACCAGCAGTCCCAAGGTCCAGGGGTATGGCTACACCTTC.

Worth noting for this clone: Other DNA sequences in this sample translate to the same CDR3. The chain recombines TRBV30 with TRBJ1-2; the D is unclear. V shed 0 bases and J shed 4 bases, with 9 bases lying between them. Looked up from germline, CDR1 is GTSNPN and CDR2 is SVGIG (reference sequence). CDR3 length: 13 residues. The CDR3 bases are TGTGCCTGGAGTGTCTTGGCGGGCTATGGCTACACCTTC. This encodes CAWSVLAGYGYTF.

CDR3 protein: CASSLGGRAWDTQYF. CDR3 nucleotides: TGTGCCAGCAGCTTGGGGGGGAGGGCATGGGATACGCAGTATTTT. The chain is built from TRBV9 and TRBJ2-3, with 7 bases matching TRBD2. CDR1 is SGDLS and CDR2 is YYNGEE in the germline V gene. The CDR3 has 15 amino acids. The V gene end was trimmed by 4 bases and the J gene end by 6 bases; junction bases not matched to a gene: 11.

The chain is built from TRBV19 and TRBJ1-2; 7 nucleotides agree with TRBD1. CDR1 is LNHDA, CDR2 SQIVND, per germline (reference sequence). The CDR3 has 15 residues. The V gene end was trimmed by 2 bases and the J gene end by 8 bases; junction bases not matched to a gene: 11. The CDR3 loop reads CASSINQWDSRGYTF. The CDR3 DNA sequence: TGTGCCAGTAGTATAAACCAATGGGACAGTCGCGGCTACACCTTC.

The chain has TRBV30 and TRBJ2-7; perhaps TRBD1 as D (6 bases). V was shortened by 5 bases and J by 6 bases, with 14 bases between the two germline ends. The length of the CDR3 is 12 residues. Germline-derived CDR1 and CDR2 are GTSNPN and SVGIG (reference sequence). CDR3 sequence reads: CAWGVTGLEQYF. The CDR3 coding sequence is TGTGCCTGGGGGGTAACAGGGCTCGAGCAGTACTTC.

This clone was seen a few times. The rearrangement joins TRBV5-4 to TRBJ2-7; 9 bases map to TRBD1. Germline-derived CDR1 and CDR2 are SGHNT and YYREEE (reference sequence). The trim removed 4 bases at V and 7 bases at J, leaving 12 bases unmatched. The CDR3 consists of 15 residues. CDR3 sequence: CASSGMTGGTGEQYF. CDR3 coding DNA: TGTGCCAGCAGCGGGATGACAGGGGGAACGGGGGAGCAGTACTTC.

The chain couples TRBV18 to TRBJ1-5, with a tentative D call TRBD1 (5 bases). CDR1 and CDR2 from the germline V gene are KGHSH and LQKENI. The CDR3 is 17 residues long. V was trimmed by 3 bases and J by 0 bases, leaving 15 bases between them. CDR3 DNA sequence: TGTGCCAGCTCACCCCTGGACACACGGAATAGCAATCAGCCCCAGCATTTT. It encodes CASSPLDTRNSNQPQHF.

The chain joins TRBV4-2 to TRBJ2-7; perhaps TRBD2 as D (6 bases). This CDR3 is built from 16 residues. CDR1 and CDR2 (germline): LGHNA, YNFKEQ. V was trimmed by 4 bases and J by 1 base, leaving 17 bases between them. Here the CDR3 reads CASSPHEEGRSYEQYF. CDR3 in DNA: TGTGCCAGCAGCCCCCACGAGGAGGGGAGGTCCTACGAGCAGTACTTC.

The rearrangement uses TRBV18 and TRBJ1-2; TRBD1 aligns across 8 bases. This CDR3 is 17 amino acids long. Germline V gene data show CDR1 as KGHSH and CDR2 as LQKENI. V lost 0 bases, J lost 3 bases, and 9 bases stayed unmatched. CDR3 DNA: TGTGCCAGCTCACCACCAGGGCCAGGGGGCGCGCACTATGGCTACACCTTC. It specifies CASSPPGPGGAHYGYTF.

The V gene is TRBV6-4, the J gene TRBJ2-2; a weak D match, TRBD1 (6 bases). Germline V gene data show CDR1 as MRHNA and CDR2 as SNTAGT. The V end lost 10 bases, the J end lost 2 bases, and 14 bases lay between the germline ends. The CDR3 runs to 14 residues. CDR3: CATSGQSNTGELFF. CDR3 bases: TGTGCCACCTCGGGACAAAGCAACACCGGGGAGCTGTTTTTT.

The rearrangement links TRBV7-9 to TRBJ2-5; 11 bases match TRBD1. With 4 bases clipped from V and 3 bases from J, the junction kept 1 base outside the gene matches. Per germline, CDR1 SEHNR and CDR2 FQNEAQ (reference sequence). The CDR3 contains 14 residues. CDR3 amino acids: CASSSGQGEETQYF. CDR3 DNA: TGTGCCAGCAGCTCGGGACAGGGGGAAGAGACCCAGTACTTC.

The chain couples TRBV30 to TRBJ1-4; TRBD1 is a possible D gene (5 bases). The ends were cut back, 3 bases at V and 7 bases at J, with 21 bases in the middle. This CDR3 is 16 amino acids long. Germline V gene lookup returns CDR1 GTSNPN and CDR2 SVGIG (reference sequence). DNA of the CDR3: TGTGCCTGGAGATGGTCGACAGCCCAAGATAGTGAAAAACTGTTTTTT. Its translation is CAWRWSTAQDSEKLFF.

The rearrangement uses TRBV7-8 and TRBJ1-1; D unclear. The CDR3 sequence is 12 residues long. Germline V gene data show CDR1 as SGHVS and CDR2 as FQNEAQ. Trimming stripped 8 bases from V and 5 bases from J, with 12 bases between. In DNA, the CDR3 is TGTGCCAGCCGGGGAAGAGGAACTGAAGCTTTCTTT. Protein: CASRGRGTEAFF.

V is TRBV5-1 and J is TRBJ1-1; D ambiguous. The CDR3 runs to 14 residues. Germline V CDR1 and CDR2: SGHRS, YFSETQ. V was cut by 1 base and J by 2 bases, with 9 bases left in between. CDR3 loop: CASSLWADNTEAFF. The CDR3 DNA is TGCGCCAGCAGCTTGTGGGCAGACAACACTGAAGCTTTCTTT. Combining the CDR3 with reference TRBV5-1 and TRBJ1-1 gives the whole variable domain KAGVTQTPRYLIKTRGQQVTLSCSPISGHRSVSWYQQTPGQGLQFLFEYFSETQRNKGNFPGRFSGRQFSNSRSEMNVSTLELGDSALYLCASSLWADNTEAFFGQGTRLTVV.